What follows are 7 T cell receptor beta chains derived from one specimen sequenced in a study of OX40 agonist ivuxolimab in advanced cancers. The library was generated by the immunoSEQ multiplex PCR assay. TCRdb took over this immuneACCESS table, retaining in-frame rearrangements with V and J assigned. Such tables are incomplete; in checked studies, under half of the missing clones stem from an unresolved V gene, and the remainder is unexplained. The sample records roughly 24,000 clones, more than 70% of which are singletons. The top ten hold 34% of the sample. Sample: CD4+ or CD8+ T cells sorted from blood, taken in a trial of the OX40 agonist ivuxolimab. The receptor set was obtained from an adult with an advanced solid tumor such as melanoma, head and neck, liver or kidney cancer.

This chain uses TRBV7-2 with TRBJ2-1; 10 bases are a match to TRBD1. This CDR3 spans 17 amino acids. Unmatched junction bases numbered 13, after V lost 3 bases and J lost 8 bases. The germline CDR1 and CDR2 sequences are SGHTA and FQGNSA. CDR3 DNA sequence: TGTGCCAGCAGCTTCCGGGGACAGGGGTCGTTAAGGGATGAGCAGTTCTTC. Residues: CASSFRGQGSLRDEQFF.

This chain uses TRBV4-1 with TRBJ1-1, with 7 positions matching TRBD1. The J segment lost 5 bases and the V segment lost 0 bases, leaving 6 bases of the junction unmatched. The CDR3 has 15 amino acids. Germline assignment: CDR1 MGHRA and CDR2 YSYEKL. CDR3 residues: CASSQEGGSFTEAFF. The DNA for the CDR3 is TGCGCCAGCAGCCAAGAAGGGGGCTCGTTTACTGAAGCTTTCTTT.

This chain joins TRBV29-1 and TRBJ2-5; D ambiguous. V lost 3 bases and J lost 8, with 10 bases in between. The CDR3 runs 11 residues. The germline V gene encodes CDR1 SQVTM and CDR2 ANQGSEA. The CDR3 loop is CSVDPLGTQYF. The DNA of the CDR3 is TGCAGCGTTGACCCCTTGGGTACCCAGTACTTC.

V usage is TRBV7-9 and J usage is TRBJ2-7, with TRBD1 matching over 7 bases. This CDR3 region has 13 residues. Germline CDR1 and CDR2: SEHNR and FQNEAQ (reference sequence). V shed 5 bases, J shed 1 base, and the junction held 2 bases outside the gene matches. Here the CDR3 DNA reads TGTGCCAGCAGCCCGGGACAGTCCTACGAGCAGTACTTC. This encodes CASSPGQSYEQYF.

The chain uses TRBV2 and TRBJ2-5, with 8 bases matching TRBD2. The CDR3 extends over 14 amino acids. V was pared by 4 bases and J by 3 bases, with 4 bases of the junction left unmatched. In germline, CDR1 is SNHLY, CDR2 FYNNEI. The DNA of the CDR3 is TGTGCCAGCAGTGTTAGTAGCGGGGAAGAGACCCAGTACTTC. This translates into CASSVSSGEETQYF.

This clone was counted a single time. A read error may produce the germline difference seen at one junction end. This sequence joins TRBV4-1 and TRBJ2-1, with 12 bases lining up with TRBD2. The CDR3 extends over 14 amino acids. CDR1 is MGHRA, CDR2 YSYEKL, per germline. This chain's CDR3 is CASRTTSGSGEQFF. As DNA, the CDR3 is TGTGCCAGCAGGACGACTAGCGGGAGCGGTGAGCAGTTCTTC.

The chain has TRBV19 and TRBJ2-7; 7 bases match TRBD1. The V segment lost 3 bases and the J segment 3 bases; nucleotides outside the gene matches: 8. CDR1 LNHDA and CDR2 SQIVND come from the germline V gene (reference sequence). The CDR3 has 15 residues. CDR3: CASSIGDSSFYEQYF. The DNA for the CDR3 is TGTGCCAGTAGTATCGGGGACAGTTCGTTCTACGAGCAGTACTTC.